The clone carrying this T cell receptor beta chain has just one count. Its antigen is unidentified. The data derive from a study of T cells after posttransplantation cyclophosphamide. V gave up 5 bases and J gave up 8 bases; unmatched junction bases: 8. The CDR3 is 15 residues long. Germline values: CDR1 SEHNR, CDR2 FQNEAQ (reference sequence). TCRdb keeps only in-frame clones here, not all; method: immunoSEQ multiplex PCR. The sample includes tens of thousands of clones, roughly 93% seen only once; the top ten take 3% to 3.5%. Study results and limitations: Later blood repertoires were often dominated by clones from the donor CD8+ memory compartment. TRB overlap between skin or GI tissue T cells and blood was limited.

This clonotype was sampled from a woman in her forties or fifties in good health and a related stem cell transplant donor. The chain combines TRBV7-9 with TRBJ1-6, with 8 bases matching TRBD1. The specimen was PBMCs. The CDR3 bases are TGTGCCAGCAGCGGACAGGGCGGCCGCGATTCACCCCTCCACTTT. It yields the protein CASSGQGGRDSPLHF.